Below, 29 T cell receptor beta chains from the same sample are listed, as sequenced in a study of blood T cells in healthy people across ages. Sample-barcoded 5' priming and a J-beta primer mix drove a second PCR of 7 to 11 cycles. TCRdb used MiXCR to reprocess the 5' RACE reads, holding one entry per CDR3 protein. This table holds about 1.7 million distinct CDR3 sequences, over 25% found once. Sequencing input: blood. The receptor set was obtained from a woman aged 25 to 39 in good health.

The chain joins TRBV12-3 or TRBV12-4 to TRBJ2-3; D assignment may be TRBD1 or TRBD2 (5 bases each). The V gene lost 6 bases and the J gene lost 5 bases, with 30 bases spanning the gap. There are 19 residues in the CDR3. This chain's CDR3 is CASSRPGPGYTSAEDTQYF. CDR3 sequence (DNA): TGTGCCAGCAGCCGGCCGGGACCGGGGTACACTTCAGCCGAAGATACGCAGTATTTT.

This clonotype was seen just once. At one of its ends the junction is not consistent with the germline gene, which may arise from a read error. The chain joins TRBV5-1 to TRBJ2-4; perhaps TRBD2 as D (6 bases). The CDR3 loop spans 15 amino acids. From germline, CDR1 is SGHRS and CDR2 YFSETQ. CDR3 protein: CANSFGGIAKNIQYF. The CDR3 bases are TGCGCCAACAGCTTTGGGGGGATTGCCAAAAACATTCAGTACTTC. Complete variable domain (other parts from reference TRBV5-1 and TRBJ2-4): KAGVTQTPRYLIKTRGQQVTLSCSPISGHRSVSWYQQTPGQGLQFLFEYFSETQRNKGNFPGRFSGRQFSNSRSEMNVSTLELGDSALYLCANSFGGIAKNIQYFGAGTRLSVL.

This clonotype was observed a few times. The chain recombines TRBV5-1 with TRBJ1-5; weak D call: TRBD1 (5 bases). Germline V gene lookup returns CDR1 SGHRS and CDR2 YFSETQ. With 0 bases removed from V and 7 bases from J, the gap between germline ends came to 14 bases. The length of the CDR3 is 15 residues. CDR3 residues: CASSLVGERGQPQHF. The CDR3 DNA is TGCGCCAGCAGCTTGGTGGGGGAGCGCGGCCAGCCCCAGCATTTT.

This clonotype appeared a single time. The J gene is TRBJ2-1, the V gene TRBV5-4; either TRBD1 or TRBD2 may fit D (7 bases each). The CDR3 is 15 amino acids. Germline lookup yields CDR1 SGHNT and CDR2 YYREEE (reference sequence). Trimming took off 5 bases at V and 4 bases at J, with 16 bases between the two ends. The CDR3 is CASRFQGGKYNEQFF. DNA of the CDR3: TGTGCCAGCAGGTTCCAGGGGGGGAAATACAATGAGCAGTTCTTC.

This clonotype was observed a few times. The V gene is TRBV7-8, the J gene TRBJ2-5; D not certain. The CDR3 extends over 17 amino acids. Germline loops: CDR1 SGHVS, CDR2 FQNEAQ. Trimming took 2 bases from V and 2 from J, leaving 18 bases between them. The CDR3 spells CASSLTAVRRKQETQYF. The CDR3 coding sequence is TGTGCCAGCAGCTTAACCGCCGTCCGGCGGAAACAAGAGACCCAGTACTTC.

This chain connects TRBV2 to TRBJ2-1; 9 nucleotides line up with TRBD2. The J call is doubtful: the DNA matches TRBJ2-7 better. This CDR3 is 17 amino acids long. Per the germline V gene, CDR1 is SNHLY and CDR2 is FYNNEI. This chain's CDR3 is CASSGTLSGSSYNEQYF. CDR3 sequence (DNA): TGTGCCAGCAGTGGGACACTTAGCGGGAGCTCCTACAATGAGCAGTACTTC.

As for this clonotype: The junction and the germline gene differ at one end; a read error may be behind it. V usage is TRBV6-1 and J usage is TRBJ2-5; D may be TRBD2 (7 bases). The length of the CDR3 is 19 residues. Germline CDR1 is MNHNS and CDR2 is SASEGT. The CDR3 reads CASSPKGGGAFFVQETQDF. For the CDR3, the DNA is TGTGCCAGCAGCCCTAAAGGGGGAGGGGCCTTTTTCGTCCAAGAGACCCAGGACTTC.

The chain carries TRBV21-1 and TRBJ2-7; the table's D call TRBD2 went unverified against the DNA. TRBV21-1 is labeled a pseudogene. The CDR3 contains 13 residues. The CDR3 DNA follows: TGTGCCAGCAGCAAGTGGCGGGGTCACGAGCAGTACTTC. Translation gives CASSKWRGHEQYF.

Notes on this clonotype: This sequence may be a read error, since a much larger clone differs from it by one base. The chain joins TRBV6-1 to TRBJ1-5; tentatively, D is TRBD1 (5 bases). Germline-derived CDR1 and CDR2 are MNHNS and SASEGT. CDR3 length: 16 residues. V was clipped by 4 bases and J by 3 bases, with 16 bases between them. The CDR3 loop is CASSGSGTGHNQPQHF. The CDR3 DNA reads TGTGCCAGCAGTGGCTCAGGGACGGGCCACAATCAGCCCCAGCATTTT.

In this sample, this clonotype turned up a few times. The CDR3 region has the DNA TGTGCCAGCAGCCCCCAGGAACGCCAGCCCCAGCATTTT. Amino acid sequence: CASSPQERQPQHF. The rearrangement links TRBV11-2 to TRBJ1-5; D gene uncertain. This CDR3 comprises 13 residues. V was cut by 5 bases and J by 7 bases, with 12 bases left in between. CDR1 SGHAT and CDR2 FQNNGV come from the germline V gene.

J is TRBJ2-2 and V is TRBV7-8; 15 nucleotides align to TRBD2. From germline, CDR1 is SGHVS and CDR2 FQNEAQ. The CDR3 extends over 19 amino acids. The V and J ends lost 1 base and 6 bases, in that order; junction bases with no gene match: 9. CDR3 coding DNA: TGTGCCAGCAGCTTAGGAAGGACTAGCGGGAGGGCCACGGCCGGGGAGCTGTTTTTT. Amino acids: CASSLGRTSGRATAGELFF.

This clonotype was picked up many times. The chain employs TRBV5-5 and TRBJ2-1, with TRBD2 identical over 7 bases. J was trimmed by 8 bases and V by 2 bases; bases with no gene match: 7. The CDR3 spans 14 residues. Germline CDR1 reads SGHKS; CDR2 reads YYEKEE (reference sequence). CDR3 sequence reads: CASSLGRARDEQFF. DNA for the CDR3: TGTGCCAGCAGCTTAGGGAGGGCTCGGGATGAGCAGTTCTTC.

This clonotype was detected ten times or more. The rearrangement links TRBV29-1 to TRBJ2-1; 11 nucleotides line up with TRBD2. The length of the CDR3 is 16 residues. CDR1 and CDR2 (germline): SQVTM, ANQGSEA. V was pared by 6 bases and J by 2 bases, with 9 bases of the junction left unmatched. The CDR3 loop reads CSVVRTSGYTYNEQFF. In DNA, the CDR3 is TGCAGCGTCGTCCGGACTAGCGGGTACACCTACAATGAGCAGTTCTTC.

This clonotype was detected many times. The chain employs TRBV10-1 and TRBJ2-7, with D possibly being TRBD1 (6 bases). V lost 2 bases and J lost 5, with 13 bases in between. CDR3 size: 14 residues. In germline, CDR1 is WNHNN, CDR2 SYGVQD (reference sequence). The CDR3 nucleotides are TGCGCCAGCAGTGAGAGCAGGGGATTTCACGAGCAGTACTTC. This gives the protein CASSESRGFHEQYF.

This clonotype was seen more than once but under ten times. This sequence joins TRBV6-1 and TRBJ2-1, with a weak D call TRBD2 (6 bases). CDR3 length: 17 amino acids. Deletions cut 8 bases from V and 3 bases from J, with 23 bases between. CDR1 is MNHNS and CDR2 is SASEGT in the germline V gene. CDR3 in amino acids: CASAKSQPGLNYNEQFF. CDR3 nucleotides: TGTGCCAGCGCGAAGAGTCAGCCGGGACTGAACTACAATGAGCAGTTCTTC.

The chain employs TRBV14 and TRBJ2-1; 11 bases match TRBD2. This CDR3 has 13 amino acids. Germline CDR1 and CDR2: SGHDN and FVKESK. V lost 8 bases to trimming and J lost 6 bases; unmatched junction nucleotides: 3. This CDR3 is CASRLAGTNEQFF. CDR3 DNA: TGTGCCAGCCGACTAGCGGGAACCAATGAGCAGTTCTTC.

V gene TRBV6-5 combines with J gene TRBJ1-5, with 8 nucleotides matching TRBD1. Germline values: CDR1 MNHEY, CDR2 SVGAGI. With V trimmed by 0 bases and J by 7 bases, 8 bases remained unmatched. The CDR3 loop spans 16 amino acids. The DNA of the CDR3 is TGTGCCAGCAGTTACTCGGGTGGACAGGGAGGGCAGCCCCAGCATTTT. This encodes CASSYSGGQGGQPQHF.

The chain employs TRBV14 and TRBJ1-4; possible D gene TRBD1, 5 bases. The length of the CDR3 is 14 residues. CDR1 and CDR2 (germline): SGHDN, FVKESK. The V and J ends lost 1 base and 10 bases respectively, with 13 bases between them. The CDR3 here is CASSQVGEPGKLFF. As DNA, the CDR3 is TGTGCCAGCAGCCAAGTGGGGGAACCTGGAAAACTGTTTTTT.

Here the CDR3 reads CASTDRADQPQHF. Written as DNA, the CDR3 is TGCGCCAGCACGGACAGGGCGGATCAGCCCCAGCATTTT. This chain joins TRBV10-2 and TRBJ1-5; 8 nucleotides agree with TRBD1. Germline lookup yields CDR1 WSHSY and CDR2 SAAADI. The CDR3 has 13 residues. The V gene end was trimmed by 7 bases and the J gene end by 5 bases; junction bases not matched to a gene: 4.

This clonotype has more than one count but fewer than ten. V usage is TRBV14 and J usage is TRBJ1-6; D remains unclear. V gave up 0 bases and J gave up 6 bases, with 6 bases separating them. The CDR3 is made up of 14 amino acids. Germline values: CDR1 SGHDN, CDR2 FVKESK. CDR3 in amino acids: CASSQEPSNSPLHF. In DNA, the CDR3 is TGTGCCAGCAGCCAAGAACCGAGTAATTCACCCCTCCACTTT.

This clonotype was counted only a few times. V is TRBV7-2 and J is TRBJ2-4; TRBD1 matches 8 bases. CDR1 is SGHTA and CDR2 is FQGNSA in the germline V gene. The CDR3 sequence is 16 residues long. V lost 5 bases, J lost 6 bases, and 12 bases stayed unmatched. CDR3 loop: CASSAYPGQGGNIQYF. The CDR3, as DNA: TGTGCCAGCAGCGCTTACCCAGGACAGGGTGGAAACATTCAGTACTTC.

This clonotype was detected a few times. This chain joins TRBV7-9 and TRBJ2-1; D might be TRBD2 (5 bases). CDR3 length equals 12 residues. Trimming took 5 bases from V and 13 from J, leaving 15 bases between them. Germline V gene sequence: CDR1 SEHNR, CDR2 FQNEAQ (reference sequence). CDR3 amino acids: CASSRAGETQFF. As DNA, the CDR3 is TGTGCCAGCAGCAGGGCCGGGGAGACCCAGTTCTTC.

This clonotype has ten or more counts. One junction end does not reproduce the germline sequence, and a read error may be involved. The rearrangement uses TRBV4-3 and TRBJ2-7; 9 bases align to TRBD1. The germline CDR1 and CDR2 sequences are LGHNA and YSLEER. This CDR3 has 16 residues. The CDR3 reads CASSLQEGQGFYEQYF. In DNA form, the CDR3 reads TGCGCCAGCAGCCTTCAAGAGGGACAGGGTTTTTACGAACAGTACTTC.

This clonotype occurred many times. The DNA for the CDR3 is TGTGCTAGTGGTTTGGGGACAGGTTACGATGAGCAGTTCTTC. Amino acid sequence: CASGLGTGYDEQFF. The chain links TRBV12-5 to TRBJ2-1; 7 nucleotides line up with TRBD1. The junction had 5 bases not matched to a gene; V was cut back by 1 base and J by 8 bases. CDR1 and CDR2 from the germline V gene are LGHNT and FRNRAP. The CDR3 extends over 14 amino acids.

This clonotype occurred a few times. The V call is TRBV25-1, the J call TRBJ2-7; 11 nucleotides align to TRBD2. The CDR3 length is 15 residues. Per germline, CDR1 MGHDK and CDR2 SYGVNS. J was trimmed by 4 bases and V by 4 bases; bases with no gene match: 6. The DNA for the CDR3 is TGTGCCAGCAGTGGGCTAGCGGGGGGTTATTACGAGCAGTACTTC. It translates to CASSGLAGGYYEQYF.

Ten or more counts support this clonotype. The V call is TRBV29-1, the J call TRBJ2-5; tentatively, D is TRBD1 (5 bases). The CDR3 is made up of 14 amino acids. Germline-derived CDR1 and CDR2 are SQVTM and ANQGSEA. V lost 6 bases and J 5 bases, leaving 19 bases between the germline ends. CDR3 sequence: CSVLYLQGGETQYF. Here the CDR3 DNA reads TGCAGCGTCCTCTACCTCCAGGGTGGCGAGACCCAGTACTTC.

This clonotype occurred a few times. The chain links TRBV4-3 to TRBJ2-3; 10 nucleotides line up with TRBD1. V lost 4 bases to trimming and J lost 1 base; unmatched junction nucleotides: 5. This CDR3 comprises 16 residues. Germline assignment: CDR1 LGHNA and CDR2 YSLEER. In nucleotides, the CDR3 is TGCGCCAGCAGCCCGACCGGGACAGGGGGCACAGATACGCAGTATTTT. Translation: CASSPTGTGGTDTQYF.

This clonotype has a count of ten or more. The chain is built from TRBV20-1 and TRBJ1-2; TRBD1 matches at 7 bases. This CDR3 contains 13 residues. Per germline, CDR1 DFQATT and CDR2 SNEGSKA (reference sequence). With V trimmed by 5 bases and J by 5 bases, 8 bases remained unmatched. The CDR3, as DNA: TGCAGTGCTGTCCTGACAGGGTCATATGGCTACACCTTC. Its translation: CSAVLTGSYGYTF.

CDR3 protein: CASSLDRTTVGWADTQYF. In DNA form, the CDR3 reads TGTGCCAGCAGCTTAGATCGGACTACCGTTGGGTGGGCAGATACGCAGTATTTT. The chain couples TRBV7-8 to TRBJ2-3, with a weak D call TRBD2 (6 bases). Looked up from germline, CDR1 is SGHVS and CDR2 is FQNEAQ. The CDR3 is 18 amino acids. Trimming stripped 1 base from V and 4 bases from J, with 21 bases between.